Presented here are 10 T cell receptor beta chains from one specimen sequenced in a study of cytomegalovirus exposure and HLA in healthy donors. PCR involved 60 Vbeta and 13 Jbeta primers. TCRdb keeps only in-frame clones here, not all; method: immunoSEQ multiplex PCR. The table records tens of thousands of clones, more than 75% of them present only once. Specimen: PBMCs. The receptors here all came from a man aged 18 to 30 in good health and CMV-seronegative.

The chain links TRBV10-3 to TRBJ2-7, with D possibly matching TRBD2 (6 bases). The CDR3 spans 13 residues. The germline CDR1 and CDR2 sequences are ENHRY and SYGVKD. V lost 0 bases and J lost 4, with 7 bases in between. Here the CDR3 DNA reads TGTGCCATCAGTGAGTCGGGGGGTTACGAGCAGTACTTC. Its translation: CAISESGGYEQYF.

With respect to this clone: Its ends do not fully match the called genes, so a read error is possible. CDR3 bases: TGTGCCATCAGCCGTCCCGGGACAGGGGTCGTCAACACCGGGGAGCTGTTTTTT. Translation gives CAISRPGTGVVNTGELFF. The V call is TRBV11-1, the J call TRBJ2-2; 10 nucleotides align to TRBD1. The CDR3 is made up of 18 amino acids. Germline lookup yields CDR1 SGHAT and CDR2 FQDESV (reference sequence).

The genes are TRBV30 and TRBJ1-2; 8 bases are shared with TRBD1. Germline CDR1 GTSNPN, CDR2 SVGIG (reference sequence). This CDR3 region has 14 residues. Trimming cost V 3 bases and J 4 bases; bases outside gene matches: 7. CDR3 sequence: CAWRTGDHSYGYTF. CDR3 bases: TGTGCCTGGAGGACAGGGGACCACTCCTATGGCTACACCTTC.

V is TRBV13 and J is TRBJ1-5; weak D call: TRBD1 (5 bases). The CDR3 length is 15 residues. V lost 4 bases to trimming and J lost 9 bases, with 19 bases between them. The germline gives CDR1 PRHDT, CDR2 FYEKMQ (reference sequence). The CDR3 spells CASSSQFFTQGPQHF. In DNA, the CDR3 is TGTGCCAGCAGCTCCCAATTTTTTACTCAGGGGCCCCAGCATTTT.

This chain links TRBV5-1 with TRBJ2-1, with a weak D call TRBD1 (7 bases). The CDR3 covers 14 residues. The V gene lost 1 base and the J gene lost 4 bases, with 9 bases spanning the gap. Germline values: CDR1 SGHRS, CDR2 YFSETQ. The chain's CDR3 is CASSLPGGYNEQFF. CDR3 bases: TGCGCCAGCAGCTTGCCAGGGGGGTACAATGAGCAGTTCTTC.

This chain links TRBV2 with TRBJ1-5; D unclear. Trimming left V 4 bases short and J 9 bases short, with 16 bases between. Germline CDR1 SNHLY, CDR2 FYNNEI. The CDR3 consists of 14 residues. This CDR3 is CASSAITPSGPQHF. Written as DNA, the CDR3 is TGTGCCAGCAGTGCTATTACACCATCAGGGCCCCAGCATTTT.

The V call is TRBV30, the J call TRBJ1-1; a weak D match, TRBD1 (6 bases). The CDR3 extends over 13 amino acids. The germline V gene has CDR1 GTSNPN and CDR2 SVGIG (reference sequence). Trimming shortened V by 2 bases and J by 8 bases, and 15 bases separated the two germline ends. The CDR3 loop reads CAWSTGSSSEAFF. In nucleotides, the CDR3 is TGTGCCTGGAGTACAGGGTCTAGCTCCGAAGCTTTCTTT.

The chain employs TRBV5-5 and TRBJ1-6; TRBD1 might be the D (5 bases). This CDR3 contains 17 residues. Per germline, CDR1 SGHKS and CDR2 YYEKEE (reference sequence). Deletions cut 0 bases from V and 14 bases from J, with 24 bases between. CDR3 bases: TGTGCCAGCAGCTTGGCCGTAGCGGGGCAGGGTGGGGGAGCCCTCCACTTT. This codes for CASSLAVAGQGGGALHF.

CDR3 nucleotide sequence: TGTGCCAGCAGCTTGCGACTAGCGGGGGACAATGAGCAGTTCTTC. It translates to CASSLRLAGDNEQFF. V gene TRBV7-3 combines with J gene TRBJ2-1; 12 bases fit TRBD2. This CDR3 region has 15 residues. The germline V gene encodes CDR1 SGHTA and CDR2 FQGTGA. V shed 3 bases and J 5 bases; nucleotides not matched to a gene: 2.

The chain carries TRBV9 and TRBJ2-3; TRBD2 is a possible D gene (6 bases). Deletions cut 3 bases from V and 5 bases from J, with 13 bases between. This CDR3 spans 14 amino acids. The V gene's germline CDR1 is SGDLS and CDR2 YYNGEE. CDR3 DNA sequence: TGTGCCAGCAGCGCCAAGGGACTGCAAGATACGCAGTATTTT. This translates into CASSAKGLQDTQYF.